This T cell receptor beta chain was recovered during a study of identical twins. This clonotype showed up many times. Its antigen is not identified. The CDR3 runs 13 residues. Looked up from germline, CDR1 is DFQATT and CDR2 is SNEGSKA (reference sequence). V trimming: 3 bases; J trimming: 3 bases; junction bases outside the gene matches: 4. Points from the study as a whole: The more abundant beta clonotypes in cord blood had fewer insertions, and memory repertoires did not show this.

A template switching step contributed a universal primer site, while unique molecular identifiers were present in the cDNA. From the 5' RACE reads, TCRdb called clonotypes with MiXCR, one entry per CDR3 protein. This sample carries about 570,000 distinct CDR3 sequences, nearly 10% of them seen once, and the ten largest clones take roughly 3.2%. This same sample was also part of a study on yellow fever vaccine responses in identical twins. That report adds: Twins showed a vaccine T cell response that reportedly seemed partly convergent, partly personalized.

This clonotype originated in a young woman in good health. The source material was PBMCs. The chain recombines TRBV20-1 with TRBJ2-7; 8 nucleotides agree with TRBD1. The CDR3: CSASAGTGYEQYF. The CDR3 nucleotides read TGCAGTGCTAGTGCCGGGACAGGCTACGAGCAGTACTTC.